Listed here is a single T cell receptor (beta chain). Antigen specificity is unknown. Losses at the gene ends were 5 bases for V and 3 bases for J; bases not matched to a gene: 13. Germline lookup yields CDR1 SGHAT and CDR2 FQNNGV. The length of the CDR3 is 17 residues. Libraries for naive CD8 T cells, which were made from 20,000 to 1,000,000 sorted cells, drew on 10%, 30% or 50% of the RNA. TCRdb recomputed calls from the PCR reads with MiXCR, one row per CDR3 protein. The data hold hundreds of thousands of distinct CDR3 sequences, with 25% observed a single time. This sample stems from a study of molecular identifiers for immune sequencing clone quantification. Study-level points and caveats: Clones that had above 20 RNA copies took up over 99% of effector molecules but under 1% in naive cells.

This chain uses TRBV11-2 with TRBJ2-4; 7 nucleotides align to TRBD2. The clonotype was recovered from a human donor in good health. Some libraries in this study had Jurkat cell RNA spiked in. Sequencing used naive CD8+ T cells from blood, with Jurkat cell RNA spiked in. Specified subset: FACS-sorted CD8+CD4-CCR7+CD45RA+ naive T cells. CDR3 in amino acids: CASSPTSMDGGKNIQYF. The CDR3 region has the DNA TGTGCCAGCAGCCCGACTAGCATGGATGGGGGCAAAAACATTCAGTACTTC.